This is a list of T cell receptor beta chains from one sample in a study of CD8+ T cells in alopecia areata. Produced via immunoSEQ multiplex PCR; TCRdb's table is partial and in-frame only. The data contain about 140,000 clones, approximately 51% of them singletons. This material consisted of CD4+ T cells sorted from blood, taken at week 0. These receptor sequences come from a human donor with alopecia areata. CDR3s include the opening cysteine and the closing phenylalanine or tryptophan. D genes are given only for firm matches. The size entry is marked missing in some rows and otherwise reads once, few, many or a size class.

abundance	v_gene	j_gene	d_gene	CDR3aa	CDR3nt
NA	TRBV5-1	TRBJ1-5	TRBD1	CASSLTAGGEQPQHF	TGCGCCAGCAGCTTGACCGCAGGGGGGGAACAGCCCCAGCATTTT
NA	TRBV7-2	TRBJ1-5	NA	CASSLEGSSPLNQPQHF	TGTGCCAGCAGCTTAGAAGGGAGCTCACCGTTAAATCAGCCCCAGCATTTT
NA	TRBV5-4	TRBJ2-3	NA	CASSPPVGDTQYF	TGTGCCAGCAGCCCGCCGGTCGGAGATACGCAGTATTTT
NA	TRBV30	TRBJ1-1	NA	CAWSPWAAEAFF	TGTGCCTGGAGTCCATGGGCCGCTGAAGCTTTCTTT
NA	TRBV30	TRBJ2-1	TRBD2	CAWRTSGSYNEQFF	TGTGCCTGGAGGACTAGCGGCTCCTACAATGAGCAGTTCTTC
NA	TRBV4-1	TRBJ2-4	NA	CASSQVGGRIPWAKNIQYF	TGCGCCAGCAGCCAAGTGGGGGGCAGGATTCCATGGGCCAAAAACATTCAGTACTTC
NA	TRBV30	TRBJ1-5	NA	CAWSVPQGNQPQHF	TGTGCCTGGAGTGTACCCCAGGGCAATCAGCCCCAGCATTTT
NA	TRBV7-2	TRBJ1-5	TRBD1	CASSFSGGGAQPQHF	TGTGCCAGCAGCTTTTCAGGAGGGGGCGCTCAGCCCCAGCATTTT
NA	TRBV11-2	TRBJ2-1	NA	CASTGTSSYNEQFF	TGTGCCAGCACGGGCACAAGCTCCTACAATGAGCAGTTCTTC
NA	TRBV29-1	TRBJ2-3	TRBD2	CSVERGRGTDTQYF	TGCAGCGTTGAGCGGGGGAGAGGCACAGATACGCAGTATTTT
NA	TRBV2	TRBJ2-5	NA	CASSGRQETQYF	TGTGCCAGCAGTGGACGACAGGAGACCCAGTACTTC
NA	TRBV29-1	TRBJ2-1	NA	CSVFHNEQFF	TGCAGCGTTTTTCACAATGAGCAGTTCTTC
NA	TRBV14	TRBJ1-2	NA	CASSRQIDYGYTF	TGTGCCAGCAGCCGACAGATCGACTATGGCTACACCTTC
NA	TRBV30	TRBJ1-1	NA	CAWSNNRVTEAFF	TGTGCCTGGAGTAATAACAGGGTCACTGAAGCTTTCTTT
NA	TRBV29-1	TRBJ1-2	NA	CSVKSGTTYGYTF	TGCAGCGTTAAGTCCGGGACGACGTATGGCTACACCTTC
few	TRBV7-2	TRBJ2-1	NA	CASSNFERTYNEQFF	TGTGCCAGCAGCAATTTCGAGCGCACCTACAATGAGCAGTTCTTC
NA	TRBV20-1	TRBJ1-2	NA	CSARNGGGYTF	TGCAGTGCTAGGAACGGTGGGGGCTACACCTTC
NA	TRBV6-1	TRBJ2-5	NA	CASIKGQETQYF	TGTGCCAGCATTAAGGGGCAAGAGACCCAGTACTTC
NA	TRBV4-2	TRBJ1-3	NA	CASSQGRVGNTIYF	TGTGCCAGCAGCCAAGGGAGGGTAGGAAACACCATATATTTT
NA	TRBV30	TRBJ2-4	NA	CAWSTGQRLGGDIQYF	TGTGCCTGGAGTACCGGACAGCGCCTAGGCGGGGACATTCAGTACTTC
NA	TRBV29-1	TRBJ2-5	NA	CSVGTVKTQYF	TGCAGCGTTGGGACAGTCAAGACCCAGTACTTC
few	TRBV5-1	TRBJ1-2	TRBD1	CASSGDGQGYGYTF	TGCGCCAGCAGCGGTGACGGACAGGGCTATGGCTACACCTTC
few	TRBV7-2	TRBJ2-3	NA	CASSLGLVSTDTQYF	TGTGCCAGCAGCTTAGGACTGGTGAGCACAGATACGCAGTATTTT
few	TRBV30	TRBJ1-4	NA	CASGAVSNEKLFF	TGTGCCTCTGGGGCAGTCTCTAATGAAAAACTGTTTTTT
NA	TRBV9	TRBJ2-2	TRBD2	CASSVPSGNTGELFF	TGTGCCAGCAGCGTACCTAGCGGGAACACCGGGGAGCTGTTTTTT
NA	TRBV29-1	TRBJ2-2	NA	CSVVRGPGELFF	TGCAGCGTTGTAAGGGGCCCCGGGGAGCTGTTTTTT
NA	TRBV9	TRBJ1-1	NA	CASSARDGSPPFF	TGTGCCAGCAGCGCCCGGGACGGCTCCCCCCCTTTCTTT
few	TRBV28	TRBJ2-2	TRBD1	CASQPRGTNTGELFF	TGTGCCAGCCAACCCAGGGGGACGAACACCGGGGAGCTGTTTTTT
NA	TRBV4-2	TRBJ2-5	TRBD2	CASSLGTSQETQYF	TGTGCCAGCAGCCTGGGGACTAGTCAAGAGACCCAGTACTTC
few	TRBV7-2	TRBJ2-7	TRBD2	CASSSPSPLAGALGEQYF	TGTGCCAGCAGCTCCCCCTCTCCACTAGCGGGAGCGCTCGGGGAGCAGTACTTC
NA	TRBV11-2	TRBJ2-2	NA	CASRGEQGLQTGELFF	TGTGCCAGCAGGGGTGAACAGGGTCTCCAAACCGGGGAGCTGTTTTTT
few	TRBV29-1	TRBJ2-3	NA	CSVEDLFARKGPRTDTQYF	TGCAGCGTTGAAGATCTATTCGCGCGTAAAGGTCCACGCACAGATACGCAGTATTTT
few	TRBV6-5	TRBJ2-6	NA	CASRTRSSGANVLTF	TGTGCCAGCAGAACCCGGAGCTCTGGGGCCAACGTCCTGACTTTC
few	TRBV30	TRBJ2-1	NA	CAWSLAVRNNEQFF	TGTGCCTGGAGTTTAGCGGTAAGGAACAATGAGCAGTTCTTC
NA	TRBV29-1	TRBJ2-7	NA	CSVRTPPNEQYF	TGCAGCGTACGGACGCCTCCCAACGAGCAGTACTTC
few	TRBV29-1	TRBJ2-5	NA	CSPRDQETQYF	TGCAGCCCTCGCGACCAAGAGACCCAGTACTTC
few	TRBV7-8	TRBJ2-7	NA	CASSLEVWYDHEQYF	TGTGCCAGCAGCTTAGAAGTCTGGTATGACCACGAGCAGTACTTC
NA	TRBV29-1	TRBJ1-5	NA	CSVGDAVNQPQHF	TGCAGCGTTGGGGACGCCGTCAATCAGCCCCAGCATTTT
NA	TRBV30	TRBJ1-2	NA	CAWTGSLGYTF	TGTGCCTGGACTGGTTCTCTTGGCTACACCTTC
few	TRBV11-1	TRBJ2-4	NA	CASSLGGAKNIQYF	TGTGCCAGCAGCTTAGGGGGCGCCAAAAACATTCAGTACTTC
NA	TRBV27	TRBJ2-1	TRBD2	CASRPAGGPYNEQFF	TGTGCCAGCAGGCCAGCGGGAGGCCCTTACAATGAGCAGTTCTTC
NA	TRBV27	TRBJ2-5	NA	CASSYHPQETQYF	TGTGCCAGCAGTTATCACCCCCAAGAGACCCAGTACTTC
NA	TRBV25-1	TRBJ1-2	NA	CASSDEGDYGYTF	TGTGCCAGCAGCGACGAGGGGGATTATGGCTACACCTTC
few	TRBV30	TRBJ2-1	NA	CAWSTPGRRNEQFF	TGTGCCTGGAGTACTCCGGGACGGAGAAATGAGCAGTTCTTC
NA	TRBV29-1	TRBJ1-3	NA	CSVGLNSGNTIYF	TGCAGCGTCGGACTCAACTCTGGAAACACCATATATTTT
NA	TRBV6-5	TRBJ2-7	NA	CASSVGQPDEQYF	TGTGCCAGCAGTGTCGGACAGCCCGACGAGCAGTACTTC
NA	TRBV19	TRBJ1-2	TRBD1	CASSPHGGGDRILPNYGYTF	TGTGCCAGTAGTCCCCACGGGGGAGGGGACAGAATTCTCCCTAACTATGGCTACACCTTC
NA	TRBV28	TRBJ2-2	NA	CASSLAPGFTGELFF	TGTGCCAGCAGTTTAGCCCCTGGGTTCACCGGGGAGCTGTTTTTT
few	TRBV29-1	TRBJ2-4	TRBD1	CSVGTGDGIQYF	TGCAGCGTGGGGACAGGGGACGGCATTCAGTACTTC